Each of the 17 T cell receptor beta chains below was sequenced from the same sample in a study of shared clonotypes between healthy human individuals (TCRdb year 2020). CD8 naive samples consisted of CD45RO-negative cells that were positively selected for CCR7, yielding a CD45RA+CCR7+ population without TemRA cells. Library preparation employed the immunoSEQ multiplex PCR assay. TCRdb stores this immuneACCESS table with in-frame sequences only. Part of the clones is absent; in the studies checked, under half of the shortfall reflects unresolved V genes, and no reason is known for the rest. This sample holds 550,000 to 650,000 clones; 95% to 97% were observed only once. The ten largest clones take up less than 0.12% of the sample. Sequenced sample: naive CD8+ T cells sorted from blood. Reading the label with the study, this specimen's cell subset or site is: CD45RA+CCR7+. The receptors derive from a woman younger than 45 in good health.

This chain connects TRBV2 to TRBJ2-1; D gene unclear. Germline CDR1 SNHLY, CDR2 FYNNEI. The CDR3 consists of 16 residues. The V and J ends lost 6 bases and 1 base respectively, with 16 bases between them. The DNA of the CDR3 is TGTGCCAGCAGCGGGTCGCTAGTTCGGTCCTACAATGAGCAGTTCTTC. Translating it yields CASSGSLVRSYNEQFF.

There are a few counts of this clone. The chain joins TRBV9 to TRBJ2-1; D tentatively fits TRBD1 or TRBD2 (5 bases each). This CDR3 spans 14 amino acids. Trimming took off 4 bases at V and 6 bases at J, with 14 bases between the two ends. Looked up from germline, CDR1 is SGDLS and CDR2 is YYNGEE. The CDR3 loop is CASSMASGGNEQFF. The CDR3 nucleotides are TGTGCCAGCAGCATGGCGAGTGGGGGCAATGAGCAGTTCTTC.

The CDR3, as DNA: TGTGCCAGCAGACTTCTCTCTCCCGCTCACACAGATACGCAGTATTTT. Encoded protein: CASRLLSPAHTDTQYF. The chain carries TRBV28 and TRBJ2-3, with D hard to call. Looked up from germline, CDR1 is MDHEN and CDR2 is SYDVKM. V was pared by 6 bases and J by 2 bases, with 18 bases between. The CDR3 consists of 16 residues.

The V and J genes are TRBV28 and TRBJ1-1; a weak D match, TRBD1 (6 bases). The V end lost 8 bases, the J end lost 4 bases, and 14 bases lay between the germline ends. The germline V gene has CDR1 MDHEN and CDR2 SYDVKM. The CDR3 covers 13 residues. CDR3 nucleotide sequence: TGTGCCAGCGAGAACACAGGGTCCACTGAAGCTTTCTTT. It specifies CASENTGSTEAFF.

In regard to this clone: Other nucleotide sequences from this sample produce the same CDR3. This chain links TRBV4-2 with TRBJ2-7; D gene uncertain. The CDR3 extends over 13 amino acids. Trimming left V 0 bases short and J 4 bases short, with 7 bases between. From germline, CDR1 is LGHNA and CDR2 YNFKEQ. CDR3 nucleotides: TGTGCCAGCAGCCAAGATCGATCGTACGAGCAGTACTTC. This sequence encodes CASSQDRSYEQYF.

This chain uses TRBV14 with TRBJ2-7; D may be TRBD2 (5 bases). There are 12 residues in the CDR3. Germline-derived CDR1 and CDR2 are SGHDN and FVKESK. V was clipped by 6 bases and J by 10 bases, with 16 bases between them. For the CDR3, the DNA is TGTGCCAGCAGGGCGGGTGAGTCGGTTCAGTACTTC. It codes for CASRAGESVQYF.

The V gene is TRBV2, the J gene TRBJ2-5, with D hard to call. The V end lost 1 base, the J end lost 7 bases, and 13 bases lay between the germline ends. The CDR3 length is 14 residues. Looked up from germline, CDR1 is SNHLY and CDR2 is FYNNEI. The CDR3 nucleotides are TGTGCCAGCAGTGAAGAAAACAATCATAGGACCCAGTACTTC. Its protein is CASSEENNHRTQYF.

The chain joins TRBV27 to TRBJ2-7; the D gene is possibly TRBD2 (7 bases). Trimming took 4 bases from V and 5 from J, leaving 12 bases between them. This CDR3 has 13 amino acids. The germline CDR1 and CDR2 sequences are MNHEY and SMNVEV (reference sequence). In DNA, the CDR3 is TGTGCCAGCAGTTCCTCGGGGGGCGACGAGCAGTACTTC. Its protein is CASSSSGGDEQYF.

The J gene is TRBJ2-2, the V gene TRBV2; D gene uncertain. Trimming removed 3 bases at V and 0 bases at J, with 8 bases between. This CDR3 has 15 amino acids. CDR1 is SNHLY, CDR2 FYNNEI, per germline. Here the CDR3 DNA reads TGTGCCAGCAGTGATGACCCGCCGAACACCGGGGAGCTGTTTTTT. It yields the protein CASSDDPPNTGELFF.

This chain joins TRBV5-1 and TRBJ2-2; TRBD2 agrees at 8 bases. Germline CDR1 and CDR2: SGHRS and YFSETQ. The CDR3 sequence is 17 residues long. Trimming removed 3 bases from V and 5 bases from J; junction bases left unmatched: 12. The DNA of the CDR3 is TGCGCCAGCAGCTCAGAGTCCGGGAGGGCCTCGACCGGGGAGCTGTTTTTT. Residues: CASSSESGRASTGELFF. The full variable domain, with the rest looked up from reference TRBV5-1 and TRBJ2-2, is KAGVTQTPRYLIKTRGQQVTLSCSPISGHRSVSWYQQTPGQGLQFLFEYFSETQRNKGNFPGRFSGRQFSNSRSEMNVSTLELGDSALYLCASSSESGRASTGELFFGEGSRLTVL.

The V call is TRBV27, the J call TRBJ2-7; 7 bases are shared with TRBD1. The CDR3 is made up of 12 amino acids. Trimming at V came to 6 bases and at J to 5 bases, leaving 4 bases not matched to a gene. Germline V gene data show CDR1 as MNHEY and CDR2 as SMNVEV (reference sequence). The CDR3 sequence is CASRKGANEQYF. The CDR3 DNA sequence: TGTGCCAGCAGAAAGGGGGCGAACGAGCAGTACTTC.

V gene TRBV5-5 combines with J gene TRBJ1-1; D not certain. Trimming pared 0 bases from V and 7 bases from J, leaving 10 bases between. The germline V gene has CDR1 SGHKS and CDR2 YYEKEE (reference sequence). The CDR3 length is 13 residues. CDR3 nucleotides: TGTGCCAGCAGCTTGGGGGTGGGTGTTGAAGCTTTCTTT. Amino acid sequence: CASSLGVGVEAFF.

This chain connects TRBV19 to TRBJ1-5, with D possibly being TRBD1 (5 bases). CDR1 is LNHDA, CDR2 SQIVND, per germline (reference sequence). V lost 0 bases and J lost 7, with 10 bases in between. The CDR3 is 14 amino acids. The CDR3 DNA reads TGTGCCAGTAGTATAGACTCAGGGACGCAGCCCCAGCATTTT. It yields the protein CASSIDSGTQPQHF.

The V and J genes are TRBV5-6 and TRBJ2-7; D gene uncertain. Trimming removed 2 bases from V and 4 bases from J, with 7 bases in between. The CDR3 runs to 12 residues. Germline CDR1 is SGHDT and CDR2 is YYEEEE. The CDR3 coding sequence is TGTGCCAGCAGCTTTGGGGTTTACGAGCAGTACTTC. Amino acid sequence: CASSFGVYEQYF.

The chain joins TRBV27 to TRBJ2-5; 12 positions agree with TRBD2. Germline V lookup: CDR1 MNHEY, CDR2 SMNVEV (reference sequence). The CDR3 runs to 17 residues. Trimming removed 2 bases from V and 5 bases from J; junction bases left unmatched: 9. The CDR3 DNA reads as TGTGCCAGCAGTTTAGGGGCTAGCGGGAGGGCCTCGGAGACCCAGTACTTC. It specifies CASSLGASGRASETQYF.

The rearrangement uses TRBV5-8 and TRBJ2-1; D may be TRBD2 (6 bases). With 2 bases removed from V and 6 bases from J, the gap between germline ends came to 6 bases. The CDR3 has 12 residues. CDR1 and CDR2 from the germline V gene are SGHTS and YDEGEE. DNA for the CDR3: TGTGCCAGCAGCTTCGGGGGCAATGAGCAGTTCTTC. This codes for CASSFGGNEQFF.

The V call is TRBV21-1, the J call TRBJ2-7. TRBV21-1 is tagged as a pseudogene. The length of the CDR3 is 14 residues. CDR3 sequence (DNA): TGTGCCAGCAGCAAAGAGATCGCATCCTACGAGCAGTACTTC. Translating it yields CASSKEIASYEQYF.